The 12 T cell receptor beta chains below come from one sample, sequenced in a study of early T cells in non-severe SARS-CoV-2 infection. TCRdb itself ran the 5' RACE reads through MiXCR, one entry per CDR3 protein. The data show over 50,000 distinct CDR3 sequences, 15% seen once. The material sequenced was whole blood, taken at baseline. These receptors were obtained from an adult who was a healthcare worker with PCR-confirmed SARS-CoV-2 infection or an uninfected control (not recorded which).

This clonotype appeared a few times. The chain combines TRBV27 with TRBJ2-5; D is ambiguous. CDR1 is MNHEY and CDR2 is SMNVEV in the germline V gene (reference sequence). This CDR3 contains 14 residues. Deletions cut 6 bases from V and 3 bases from J, with 14 bases between. In nucleotides, the CDR3 is TGTGCCAGCAGCCACATCGAAGGCAAAGAGACCCAGTACTTC. Amino acids: CASSHIEGKETQYF.

This clonotype occurred a few times. The V call is TRBV28, the J call TRBJ1-1, with TRBD1 matching 7 bases. The junction had 13 bases not matched to a gene; V was cut back by 10 bases and J by 5 bases. CDR1 MDHEN and CDR2 SYDVKM come from the germline V gene. The CDR3 extends over 14 amino acids. CDR3 DNA: TGTGCCACCAAACCGACAGGGAATGAAACTGAAGCTTTCTTT. Protein product: CATKPTGNETEAFF.

This clonotype was counted at least ten times. The chain combines TRBV27 with TRBJ2-3; maybe TRBD2 (5 bases). From germline, CDR1 is MNHEY and CDR2 SMNVEV (reference sequence). The CDR3 loop spans 16 amino acids. Trimming cost V 2 bases and J 0 bases, with 12 bases left between them. CDR3 nucleotides: TGTGCCAGCAGTTTAAGGAGGCCAGACAGCACAGATACGCAGTATTTT. Amino acid sequence: CASSLRRPDSTDTQYF.

J is TRBJ2-1 and V is TRBV18, with TRBD2 as a possible D gene (5 bases). Between the trimmed V and J ends, which lost 4 bases and 0 bases, there was a span of 13 bases. Per the germline V gene, CDR1 is KGHSH and CDR2 is LQKENI. The length of the CDR3 is 16 residues. CDR3 region: CASSRVLERSYNEQFF. The CDR3 DNA sequence: TGTGCCAGCTCACGAGTACTAGAGCGCTCCTACAATGAGCAGTTCTTC.

In the case of this clonotype: Relative to the germline gene, one junction end is altered; a read error may explain this. This chain links TRBV10-2 with TRBJ2-2; D possibly corresponds to TRBD1 (6 bases). The CDR3 spans 14 residues. Germline V lookup: CDR1 WSHSY, CDR2 SAAADI. The CDR3 reads CASQESTGIGELFF. CDR3 nucleotides: TGTGCCAGTCAGGAGTCTACAGGGATCGGGGAGCTGTTTTTT.

The chain joins TRBV28 to TRBJ1-5; D is undetermined. CDR1 is MDHEN and CDR2 is SYDVKM in the germline V gene. V lost 6 bases, J lost 9 bases, and 15 bases lay in between. The CDR3 is 13 amino acids. CDR3 protein: CASRAAGQGPQHF. Written as DNA, the CDR3 is TGTGCCAGCAGGGCGGCCGGGCAAGGGCCCCAGCATTTT.

This chain joins TRBV6-2 or TRBV6-3 and TRBJ2-5; 8 bases are shared with TRBD1. With V trimmed by 5 bases and J by 3 bases, 5 bases remained unmatched. The CDR3 extends over 14 amino acids. Germline V gives CDR1 MNHEY, CDR2 SVGEGT. This CDR3 is CASSLRTGKETQYF. The CDR3 nucleotides are TGTGCCAGCAGTCTCCGGACAGGGAAAGAGACCCAGTACTTC.

Many counts were recorded for this clonotype. V is TRBV28 and J is TRBJ2-1; the D gene could be TRBD1 or TRBD2 (5 bases each). The CDR3 loop spans 15 amino acids. Germline CDR1 MDHEN, CDR2 SYDVKM. V shed 2 bases and J shed 8 bases, with 16 bases lying between them. Here the CDR3 reads CASSLPPGSSDEQFF. DNA for the CDR3: TGTGCCAGCAGTTTACCCCCAGGGAGCTCTGATGAGCAGTTCTTC. The entire variable domain, with the rest obtained from reference TRBV28 and TRBJ2-1, is as follows: DVKVTQSSRYLVKRTGEKVFLECVQDMDHENMFWYRQDPGLGLRLIYFSYDVKMKEKGDIPEGYSVSREKKERFSLILESASTNQTSMYLCASSLPPGSSDEQFFGPGTRLTVL.

V and J are TRBV9 and TRBJ2-1; the D is unclear. The germline CDR1 and CDR2 sequences are SGDLS and YYNGEE. The V gene lost 3 bases and the J gene lost 0 bases, with 10 bases spanning the gap. This CDR3 spans 15 amino acids. The CDR3 sequence: CASSASVNSYNEQFF. CDR3 DNA: TGTGCCAGCAGCGCCTCAGTCAACTCCTACAATGAGCAGTTCTTC. The full variable domain, with the rest looked up from reference TRBV9 and TRBJ2-1, is DSGVTQTPKHLITATGQRVTLRCSPRSGDLSVYWYQQSLDQGLQFLIQYYNGEERAKGNILERFSAQQFPDLHSELNLSSLELGDSALYFCASSASVNSYNEQFFGPGTRLTVL.

This clonotype was seen ten or more times. The rearrangement uses TRBV20-1 and TRBJ1-3, with D possibly matching TRBD1 (5 bases). CDR3 size: 15 residues. Trimming removed 6 bases from V and 2 bases from J, with 17 bases in between. Germline lookup yields CDR1 DFQATT and CDR2 SNEGSKA (reference sequence). The CDR3 DNA sequence: TGCAGTGCCGATTCAGGGACCGCGACTGGAAACACCATATATTTT. Translation: CSADSGTATGNTIYF.

This clonotype was observed at least ten times. The chain employs TRBV20-1 and TRBJ1-3, with D tentatively TRBD1 (5 bases). V lost 0 bases, J lost 4 bases, and 10 bases lay in between. Germline values: CDR1 DFQATT, CDR2 SNEGSKA (reference sequence). CDR3 length: 14 amino acids. CDR3 amino acids: CSAREQAWGNTIYF. The DNA for the CDR3 is TGCAGTGCTAGAGAACAGGCGTGGGGAAACACCATATATTTT.

The chain is built from TRBV6-2 or TRBV6-3 and TRBJ2-3; TRBD1 aligns across 8 bases. The CDR3 loop spans 14 amino acids. Germline lookup yields CDR1 MNHEY and CDR2 SVGEGT. Germline trimming cut 4 bases from V and 4 bases from J; bases unmatched to any gene: 4. The CDR3 reads CASSSGQGADTQYF. In nucleotides, the CDR3 is TGTGCCAGCAGTTCCGGACAGGGCGCAGATACGCAGTATTTT.